This T cell receptor (beta chain) stems from a study of blood T cell repertoires in COVID-19. Study-wide context: The study drew acute and convalescent COVID-19 samples from the United States, Italy and Spain. Nucleic acid was either cDNA or gDNA, and it came from T cells, B-cell-depleted T cells, or PBMCs.

In the original workflow: Reference gene primer amplification gave estimated nucleated cell counts. The table came from immunoSEQ multiplex PCR; TCRdb's copy has only in-frame clones and leaves some out. That table gives V, J and clone size, and the DNA gave D and trimming. The sample contains roughly 70,000 clones, around 91% of which appear only once. Trimming pared 4 bases from V and 0 bases from J, leaving 9 bases between. From germline, CDR1 is SGHAT and CDR2 FQNNGV. CDR3 length: 14 amino acids. The sequence came from a human donor in a cohort sampled during active COVID-19. Sequenced material: peripheral blood. This sequence joins TRBV11-2 and TRBJ1-1; D is uncertain. This CDR3 reads CASSSLTLNTEAFF. CDR3 nucleotide sequence: TGTGCCAGCAGCTCCCTGACACTGAACACTGAAGCTTTCTTT.